This TCR beta chain came from a study of CD8 T cells in ankylosing spondylitis. With respect to this clonotype: As yet, its antigen is unknown.

Study-level findings and limits: The study looked at matched synovial fluid samples from ankylosing spondylitis patients. Disease-linked clones were reported to be significantly enriched there. Eight or nine highly homologous variants formed a TCR beta motif that appeared characteristic of ankylosing spondylitis blood.

Quantitative 5'-RACE was performed with molecular barcodes, and it yielded the TCR beta libraries. One entry per CDR3 protein, called by TCRdb with MiXCR from the 5' RACE reads. Here the sample spans about 700,000 distinct CDR3 sequences, under 20% being singletons. Germline-derived CDR1 and CDR2 are SGHVS and FQNEAQ. The CDR3 consists of 16 residues. After removal of 3 bases from V and 0 bases from J, the junction contained 7 bases not matched to a gene. The sample was blood, either unsorted or a sorted T cell fraction (not recorded which). The chain uses TRBV7-8 and TRBJ2-7; 8 bases are a match to TRBD2. This receptor was obtained from a male donor with ankylosing spondylitis. The CDR3 sequence: CASSFGVSGSSYEQYF. CDR3 coding DNA: TGTGCCAGCAGCTTTGGGGTCAGCGGGAGCTCCTACGAGCAGTACTTC.